Following are 27 T cell receptor beta chains from one sample sequenced in a study of blood T cell repertoires in COVID-19. Profiled with immunoSEQ multiplex PCR; TCRdb holds only in-frame clones, not every one. The data show around 150,000 clones, with roughly 80% seen just once and 5.5% to 7.5% held by the top ten. Sequenced input: peripheral blood. These receptors were obtained from a woman between 35 and 50 years old with COVID-19, enrolled during active disease.

This clone was recorded a few times. The chain carries TRBV5-1 and TRBJ1-2; a possible D gene is TRBD1 (5 bases). This CDR3 contains 17 residues. The germline CDR1 and CDR2 sequences are SGHRS and YFSETQ. The V end was cut by 1 base, the J end by 7 bases, with 23 bases between. CDR3 loop: CASSLYFGAQGGGGYTF. The CDR3 coding sequence is TGCGCCAGCAGCTTGTATTTTGGCGCGCAGGGAGGAGGTGGCTACACCTTC.

This sequence joins TRBV30 and TRBJ1-5, with a possible D match to TRBD1 (6 bases). Trimming removed 3 bases at V and 4 bases at J, with 16 bases between. This CDR3 is built from 15 residues. CDR1 is GTSNPN, CDR2 SVGIG, per germline (reference sequence). The DNA for the CDR3 is TGTGCCTGGAGCGATCGACAGGTAATTAATCAGCCCCAGCATTTT. It encodes CAWSDRQVINQPQHF. The variable domain in full, with the rest retrieved from reference TRBV30 and TRBJ1-5, is SQTIHQWPATLVQPVGSPLSLECTVEGTSNPNLYWYRQAAGRGLQLLFYSVGIGQISSEVPQNLSASRPQDRQFILSSKKLLLSDSGFYLCAWSDRQVINQPQHFGDGTRLSIL.

This chain joins TRBV7-3 and TRBJ2-1, with D perhaps TRBD1 (6 bases). This CDR3 is 14 amino acids long. V was trimmed by 2 bases and J by 5 bases, leaving 10 bases between them. The germline V gene encodes CDR1 SGHTA and CDR2 FQGTGA. CDR3 protein: CASSLSQGDNEQFF. The CDR3, as DNA: TGTGCCAGCAGCTTATCACAGGGAGACAATGAGCAGTTCTTC.

This clone was seen just once. V gene TRBV30 combines with J gene TRBJ2-3; 8 nucleotides match TRBD2. CDR3 length: 11 amino acids. J was trimmed by 6 bases and V by 5 bases; bases with no gene match: 1. Germline V gene sequence: CDR1 GTSNPN, CDR2 SVGIG (reference sequence). Written as DNA, the CDR3 is TGTGCCTGGGCTAGCGGGGATACGCAGTATTTT. This gives the protein CAWASGDTQYF.

The J gene is TRBJ2-1, the V gene TRBV6-5, with TRBD2 matching over 13 bases. This CDR3 spans 16 amino acids. Germline lookup yields CDR1 MNHEY and CDR2 SVGAGI. V lost 4 bases and J lost 8; bases outside the gene matches: 8. CDR3: CASSSGLAGVVHEQFF. The CDR3 DNA reads as TGTGCCAGCAGTTCCGGACTAGCGGGAGTTGTCCATGAGCAGTTCTTC.

This clone was seen a handful of times. The chain combines TRBV13 with TRBJ2-7, with TRBD2 matching over 14 bases. The CDR3 contains 15 residues. CDR1 and CDR2 from the germline V gene are PRHDT and FYEKMQ (reference sequence). The J segment lost 5 bases and the V segment lost 3 bases, leaving 3 bases of the junction unmatched. The CDR3 nucleotides read TGTGCCAGCAGCTTGGGACTAGCGGGAGTTGACGAGCAGTACTTC. Translation gives CASSLGLAGVDEQYF.

This chain uses TRBV7-8 with TRBJ2-1; 7 positions agree with TRBD2. This CDR3 is 16 amino acids long. CDR1 is SGHVS, CDR2 FQNEAQ, per germline. The trim removed 1 base at V and 9 bases at J, leaving 12 bases unmatched. The CDR3 loop is CASSLGPAGPAGEQFF. Here the CDR3 DNA reads TGTGCCAGCAGCTTAGGTCCAGCGGGGCCGGCAGGTGAGCAGTTCTTC.

The chain couples TRBV19 to TRBJ1-4; D might be TRBD1 (5 bases). CDR1 and CDR2 from the germline V gene are LNHDA and SQIVND (reference sequence). The V and J ends lost 4 bases and 7 bases respectively, with 13 bases between them. CDR3 size: 14 residues. The CDR3 DNA sequence: TGTGCCAGTAGTACCCAGGGCTCAGTTGAAAAACTGTTTTTT. It specifies CASSTQGSVEKLFF.

This chain connects TRBV5-1 to TRBJ2-1; 8 bases agree with TRBD2. The V gene end was trimmed by 4 bases and the J gene end by 7 bases; junction bases not matched to a gene: 7. In germline, CDR1 is SGHRS, CDR2 YFSETQ. The CDR3 runs 14 residues. CDR3 sequence (DNA): TGCGCCAGCAGCCCGGGAGGGAGCGGTAATGAGCAGTTCTTC. Translated: CASSPGGSGNEQFF. The full variable domain, completed using reference TRBV5-1 and TRBJ2-1, is KAGVTQTPRYLIKTRGQQVTLSCSPISGHRSVSWYQQTPGQGLQFLFEYFSETQRNKGNFPGRFSGRQFSNSRSEMNVSTLELGDSALYLCASSPGGSGNEQFFGPGTRLTVL.

This clone was seen a handful of times. This chain uses TRBV2 with TRBJ2-1; 9 bases are shared with TRBD2. The CDR3 consists of 18 residues. Trimming at V came to 2 bases and at J to 7 bases, leaving 15 bases not matched to a gene. Germline CDR1 and CDR2: SNHLY and FYNNEI. CDR3 in amino acids: CASSELELGASGINEQFF. Here the CDR3 DNA reads TGTGCCAGCAGTGAATTAGAGCTTGGGGCTAGCGGGATAAATGAGCAGTTCTTC.

The chain employs TRBV5-1 and TRBJ2-1; 11 nucleotides align to TRBD2. Germline V CDR1 and CDR2: SGHRS, YFSETQ. CDR3 size: 14 residues. J lost 7 bases, V lost 7 bases, and 7 bases had no gene match. As DNA, the CDR3 is TGCGCCAGCTACCTAGGGACTAGCGGAAATGAGCAGTTCTTC. The encoded protein is CASYLGTSGNEQFF.

The rearrangement links TRBV4-1 to TRBJ2-1; 9 nucleotides align to TRBD2. CDR1 MGHRA and CDR2 YSYEKL come from the germline V gene. The V and J ends lost 0 bases and 5 bases, in that order; junction bases with no gene match: 5. The CDR3 totals 16 residues. DNA of the CDR3: TGCGCCAGCAGCCAAGAGTCGCAGCGGGAGGACAATGAGCAGTTCTTC. It specifies CASSQESQREDNEQFF.

In regard to this clone: Other DNA sequences from this sample encode an identical CDR3 as well. The chain is built from TRBV28 and TRBJ1-1; D possibly corresponds to TRBD1 (6 bases). This CDR3 is built from 16 residues. Between the trimmed V and J ends, which lost 5 bases and 2 bases, there was a span of 18 bases. From germline, CDR1 is MDHEN and CDR2 SYDVKM. The chain's CDR3 is CASSLRTGGLNTEAFF. The CDR3 nucleotides read TGTGCCAGCAGTCTCCGGACGGGGGGCCTTAACACTGAAGCTTTCTTT.

This rearrangement joins TRBV19 to TRBJ1-1; 9 nucleotides line up with TRBD1. The CDR3 sequence is 14 residues long. Trimming removed 10 bases from V and 4 bases from J; junction bases left unmatched: 10. Germline-derived CDR1 and CDR2 are LNHDA and SQIVND (reference sequence). The CDR3 nucleotides read TGTGCCACCGCCTGGGGACAGGGCGTCACTGAAGCTTTCTTT. Protein sequence: CATAWGQGVTEAFF. Full variable domain (rest looked up from reference TRBV19 and TRBJ1-1): DGGITQSPKYLFRKEGQNVTLSCEQNLNHDAMYWYRQDPGQGLRLIYYSQIVNDFQKGDIAEGYSVSREKKESFPLTVTSAQKNPTAFYLCATAWGQGVTEAFFGQGTRLTVV.

Notes on this clone: The junction shows a germline mismatch at one end, possibly a read error. V and J are TRBV4-1 and TRBJ2-5; perhaps TRBD2 as D (6 bases). CDR1 is MGHRA and CDR2 is YSYEKL in the germline V gene. The CDR3 is 13 amino acids. The chain's CDR3 is CAGALGTGEIQYF. Here the CDR3 DNA reads TGCGCCGGAGCACTTGGGACGGGGGAGATCCAGTACTTC.

The V and J genes are TRBV30 and TRBJ2-2; 13 bases are shared with TRBD2. This CDR3 region has 14 residues. The V and J ends lost 3 bases and 9 bases, in that order; junction bases with no gene match: 4. The germline V gene has CDR1 GTSNPN and CDR2 SVGIG (reference sequence). The CDR3 sequence is CAWRLAGGSRELFF. The CDR3 nucleotides are TGTGCCTGGAGACTAGCGGGGGGGTCCCGGGAGCTGTTTTTT.

The chain links TRBV10-3 to TRBJ2-5; 9 positions agree with TRBD2. The CDR3 consists of 16 residues. V shed 2 bases, J shed 4 bases, and the junction held 8 bases outside the gene matches. Germline loops: CDR1 ENHRY, CDR2 SYGVKD. The CDR3 nucleotides are TGTGCCATCAGTGAGGGTAGCGGGGGCGTGGGAGAGACCCAGTACTTC. Its translation is CAISEGSGGVGETQYF.

The J gene is TRBJ1-2, the V gene TRBV6-1; maybe TRBD1 (6 bases). Germline CDR1 MNHNS, CDR2 SASEGT. Between the trimmed V and J ends, which lost 2 bases and 4 bases, there was a span of 14 bases. The CDR3 spans 15 residues. The CDR3 is CASSEKGTRSYGYTF. DNA for the CDR3: TGTGCCAGCAGTGAAAAGGGGACAAGGAGCTATGGCTACACCTTC.

This sequence joins TRBV7-9 and TRBJ2-3, with 8 bases lining up with TRBD1. The CDR3 length is 15 residues. Unmatched junction bases numbered 8, after V lost 6 bases and J lost 3 bases. The germline CDR1 and CDR2 sequences are SEHNR and FQNEAQ (reference sequence). This CDR3 reads CASRTTGGFTDTQYF. CDR3 nucleotide sequence: TGTGCCAGCAGAACCACAGGGGGGTTTACAGATACGCAGTATTTT.

The DNA of the CDR3 is TGTGCCAGCAGCGTAGGGGCGTCAGGGGAAAAACTGTTTTTT. This encodes CASSVGASGEKLFF. The V and J genes are TRBV9 and TRBJ1-4; tentative D call: TRBD1 (5 bases). This CDR3 has 14 residues. Trimming removed 0 bases from V and 8 bases from J, with 11 bases in between. Germline assignment: CDR1 SGDLS and CDR2 YYNGEE.

This chain connects TRBV18 to TRBJ2-7; 7 nucleotides align to TRBD1. This CDR3 is built from 14 residues. CDR1 KGHSH and CDR2 LQKENI come from the germline V gene. With 4 bases clipped from V and 0 bases from J, the junction kept 3 bases outside the gene matches. The DNA for the CDR3 is TGTGCCAGCTCACAGGACAGGTTCTCCTACGAGCAGTACGTC. Translation gives CASSQDRFSYEQYV.

This clone appeared many times. The J gene is TRBJ2-1, the V gene TRBV3-1 (or the pseudogene TRBV3-2); 8 bases are a match to TRBD2. The junction had 12 bases not matched to a gene; V was cut back by 7 bases and J by 7 bases. Germline V gene sequence: CDR1 LGHDT, CDR2 YNNKEL (reference sequence). The CDR3 sequence is 15 residues long. The CDR3 sequence: CASTESPAGANEQFF. CDR3 in DNA: TGTGCCAGCACCGAAAGCCCAGCGGGGGCAAATGAGCAGTTCTTC.

This chain joins TRBV12-5 and TRBJ1-2, with TRBD1 matching 9 bases. Trimming removed 4 bases from V and 2 bases from J; junction bases left unmatched: 5. The CDR3 totals 15 residues. Germline V gene lookup returns CDR1 LGHNT and CDR2 FRNRAP. The chain's CDR3 is CASGYPDRGNYGYTF. CDR3 coding DNA: TGTGCTAGTGGTTACCCGGACAGGGGCAACTATGGCTACACCTTC.

J is TRBJ1-1 and V is TRBV2; D gene ambiguous. Germline loops: CDR1 SNHLY, CDR2 FYNNEI. The V and J ends lost 4 bases and 10 bases respectively, with 16 bases between them. This CDR3 comprises 13 residues. The CDR3 DNA follows: TGTGCCAGCAGTGTCGGAGGTACGCCAAGAGCTTTCTTT. This codes for CASSVGGTPRAFF.

V gene TRBV6-5 combines with J gene TRBJ2-1; 8 positions match TRBD2. Trimming cost V 2 bases and J 5 bases; bases outside gene matches: 8. There are 16 residues in the CDR3. The germline gives CDR1 MNHEY, CDR2 SVGAGI. CDR3 sequence: CASSYRVAGPHNEQFF. The CDR3 DNA reads TGTGCCAGCAGTTACAGGGTAGCGGGACCCCACAATGAGCAGTTCTTC.

The V call is TRBV24-1, the J call TRBJ2-1, with 7 bases aligning to TRBD2. With V trimmed by 7 bases and J by 0 bases, 2 bases remained unmatched. Germline CDR1 KGHDR, CDR2 SFDVKD. This CDR3 has 14 amino acids. The CDR3 sequence: CATRPGGSYNEQFF. CDR3 bases: TGTGCCACCAGGCCGGGGGGCTCCTACAATGAGCAGTTCTTC.

This clone appeared a single time. The chain employs TRBV10-3 and TRBJ2-7, with TRBD2 identical over 10 bases. The junction had 9 bases not matched to a gene; V was cut back by 4 bases and J by 6 bases. There are 15 residues in the CDR3. Germline CDR1 reads ENHRY; CDR2 reads SYGVKD. The CDR3 DNA reads as TGTGCCATCAGTGGACAGGGTCTAGCGGGAGCCGAGCAGTACTTC. This encodes CAISGQGLAGAEQYF.